This T cell receptor (beta chain) was recorded in a study of blood T cell repertoires in COVID-19. About the study: COVID-19 samples from acute and convalescent phases originated in the United States, Italy and Spain. T cells, B-cell-depleted T cells, or PBMCs provided the cDNA or gDNA that served as material.

Cohort 3 donors were reported recovered after two negative PCRs, clearance, or symptom resolution. Original processing notes: Estimated nucleated cell counts came from reference gene primer amplification. TCRdb's table, derived via immunoSEQ multiplex PCR, lists solely in-frame clones and lacks some. The V and J calls and clone size are taken from that table; D and trimming were inferred from the DNA. The table has about 220,000 clones, about 87% seen once. Sequencing was carried out using PBMCs or T cells enriched from blood (not recorded which). The origin of this receptor is a woman in her 30s who had recovered from COVID-19.

The CDR3 is CASSNWDTLNTEAFF. As DNA, the CDR3 is TGTGCCAGTAGTAATTGGGACACGCTGAACACTGAAGCTTTCTTT. V and J are TRBV19 and TRBJ1-1; weak D call: TRBD1 (6 bases). This CDR3 is 15 amino acids long. Trimming took 4 bases from V and 0 from J, leaving 12 bases between them. Germline V CDR1 and CDR2: LNHDA, SQIVND (reference sequence).